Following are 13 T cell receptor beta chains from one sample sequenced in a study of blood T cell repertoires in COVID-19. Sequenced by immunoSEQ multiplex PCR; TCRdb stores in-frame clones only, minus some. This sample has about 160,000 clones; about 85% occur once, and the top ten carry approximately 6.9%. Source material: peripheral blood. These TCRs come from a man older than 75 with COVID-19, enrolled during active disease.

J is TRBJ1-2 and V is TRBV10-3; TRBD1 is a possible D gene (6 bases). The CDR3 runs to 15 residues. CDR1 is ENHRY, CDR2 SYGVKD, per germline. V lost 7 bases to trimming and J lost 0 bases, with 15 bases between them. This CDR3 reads CAINPSTGANYGYTF. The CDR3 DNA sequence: TGTGCCATCAACCCATCGACAGGAGCTAACTATGGCTACACCTTC.

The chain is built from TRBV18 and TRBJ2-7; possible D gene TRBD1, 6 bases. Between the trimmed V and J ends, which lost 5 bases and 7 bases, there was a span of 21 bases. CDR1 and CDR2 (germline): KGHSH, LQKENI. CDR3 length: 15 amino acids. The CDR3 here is CASSSITRGEGEQYF. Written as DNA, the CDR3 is TGTGCCAGCTCATCCATAACCAGGGGCGAGGGGGAGCAGTACTTC.

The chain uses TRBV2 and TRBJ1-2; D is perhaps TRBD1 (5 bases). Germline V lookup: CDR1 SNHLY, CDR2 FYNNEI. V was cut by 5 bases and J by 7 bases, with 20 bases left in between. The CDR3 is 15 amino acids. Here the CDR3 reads CASSPPGLPVTGYTF. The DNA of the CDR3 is TGTGCCAGCAGTCCCCCGGGACTTCCTGTTACTGGCTACACCTTC.

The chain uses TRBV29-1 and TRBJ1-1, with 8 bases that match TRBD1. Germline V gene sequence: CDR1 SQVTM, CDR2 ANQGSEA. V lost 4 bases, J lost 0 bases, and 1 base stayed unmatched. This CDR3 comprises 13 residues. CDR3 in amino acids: CSVGTGMNTEAFF. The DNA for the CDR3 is TGCAGCGTTGGGACAGGGATGAACACTGAAGCTTTCTTT.

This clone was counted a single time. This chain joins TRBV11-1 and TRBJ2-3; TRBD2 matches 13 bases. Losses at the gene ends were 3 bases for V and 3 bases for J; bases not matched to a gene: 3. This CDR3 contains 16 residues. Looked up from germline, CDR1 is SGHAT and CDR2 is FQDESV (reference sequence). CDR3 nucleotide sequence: TGTGCCAGCAGCTTCCGGACTAGCGGGGGAACAGATACGCAGTATTTT. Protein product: CASSFRTSGGTDTQYF.

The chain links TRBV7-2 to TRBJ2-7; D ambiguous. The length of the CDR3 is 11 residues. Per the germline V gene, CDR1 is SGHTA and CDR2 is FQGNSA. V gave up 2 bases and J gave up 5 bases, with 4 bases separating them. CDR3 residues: CASSLYNEQYF. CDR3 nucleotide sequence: TGTGCCAGCAGCTTATACAACGAGCAGTACTTC.

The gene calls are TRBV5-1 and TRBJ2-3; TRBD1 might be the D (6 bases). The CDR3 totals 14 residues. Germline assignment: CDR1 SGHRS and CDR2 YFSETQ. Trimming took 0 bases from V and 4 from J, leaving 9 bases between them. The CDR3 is CASSLDRAADTQYF. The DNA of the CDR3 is TGCGCCAGCAGCTTGGACAGGGCGGCAGATACGCAGTATTTT.

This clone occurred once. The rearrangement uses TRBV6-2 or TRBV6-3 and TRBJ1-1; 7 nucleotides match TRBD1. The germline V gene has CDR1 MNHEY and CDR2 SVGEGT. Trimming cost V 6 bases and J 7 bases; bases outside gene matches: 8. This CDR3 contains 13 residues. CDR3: CASSRGTVVEAFF. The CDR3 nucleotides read TGTGCCAGCAGCCGGGGGACAGTTGTTGAAGCTTTCTTT.

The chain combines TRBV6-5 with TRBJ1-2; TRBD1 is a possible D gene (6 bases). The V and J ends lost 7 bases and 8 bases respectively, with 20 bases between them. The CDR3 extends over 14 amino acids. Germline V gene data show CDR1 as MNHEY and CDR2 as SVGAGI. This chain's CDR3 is CASIFEQGLFGYTF. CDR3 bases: TGTGCCAGCATCTTCGAACAGGGTCTATTCGGCTACACCTTC.

CDR3 nucleotide sequence: TGTGCCAGCAGCCCACAGGGTCACTATGGCTACACCTTC. Amino acids: CASSPQGHYGYTF. The rearrangement joins TRBV2 to TRBJ1-2, with a possible D match to TRBD1 (6 bases). The CDR3 totals 13 residues. Looked up from germline, CDR1 is SNHLY and CDR2 is FYNNEI. The ends were cut back, 6 bases at V and 3 bases at J, with 11 bases in the middle.

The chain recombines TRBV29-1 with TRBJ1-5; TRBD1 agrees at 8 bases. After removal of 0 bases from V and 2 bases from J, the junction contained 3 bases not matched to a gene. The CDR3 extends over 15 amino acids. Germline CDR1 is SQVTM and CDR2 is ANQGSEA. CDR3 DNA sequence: TGCAGCGTTGAAGAGGAGGGACAGGGCAATCAGCCCCAGCATTTT. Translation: CSVEEEGQGNQPQHF.

The CDR3 coding sequence is TGTGCCAGCAGCTTAGGATGGGGACAGGGGAATGAAAAACTGTTTTTT. This encodes CASSLGWGQGNEKLFF. The V gene is TRBV11-2, the J gene TRBJ1-4, with 10 bases identical to TRBD1. CDR3 size: 16 residues. V gave up 1 base and J gave up 5 bases; unmatched junction bases: 4. CDR1 is SGHAT, CDR2 FQNNGV, per germline.

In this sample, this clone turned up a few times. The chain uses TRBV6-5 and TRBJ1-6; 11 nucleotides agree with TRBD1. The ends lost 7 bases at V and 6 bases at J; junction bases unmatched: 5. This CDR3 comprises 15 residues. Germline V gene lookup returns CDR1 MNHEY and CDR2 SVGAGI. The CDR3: CASTGQGAVNSPLHF. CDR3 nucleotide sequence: TGTGCCAGCACCGGACAGGGGGCTGTTAATTCACCCCTCCACTTT.